This T cell receptor beta chain was sequenced for a study of CDR3 diversity in severe acne. TCRdb called the PCR reads again in MiXCR, with one record for every CDR3 protein. The sample shows tens of thousands of distinct CDR3 sequences, under 65% of them seen only once. This clonotype was counted many times. With V trimmed by 4 bases and J by 1 base, 7 bases remained unmatched. CDR1 and CDR2 (germline): SGDLS, YYNGEE. This CDR3 is 15 amino acids long. The receptor's source is a male donor in good health, without acne. The sample was blood. The chain links TRBV9 to TRBJ1-1; 7 bases match TRBD1. The CDR3: CASSSQTGKNTEAFF. In DNA, the CDR3 is TGTGCCAGCAGCTCCCAGACAGGGAAGAACACTGAAGCTTTCTTT.